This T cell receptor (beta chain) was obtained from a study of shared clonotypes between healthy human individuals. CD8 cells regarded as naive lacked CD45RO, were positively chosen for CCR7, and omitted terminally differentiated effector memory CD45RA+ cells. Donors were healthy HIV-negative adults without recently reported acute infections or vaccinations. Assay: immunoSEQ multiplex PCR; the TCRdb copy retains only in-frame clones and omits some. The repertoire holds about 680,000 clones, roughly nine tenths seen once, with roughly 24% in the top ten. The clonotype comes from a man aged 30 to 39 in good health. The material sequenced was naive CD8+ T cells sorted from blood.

The CDR3 loop is CASSWPGQGWSDNQPQHF. Written as DNA, the CDR3 is TGCGCCAGCAGCTGGCCGGGACAGGGATGGTCGGACAATCAGCCCCAGCATTTT. V is TRBV5-1 and J is TRBJ1-5, with 9 bases that match TRBD1. The length of the CDR3 is 18 residues. Germline V gene sequence: CDR1 SGHRS, CDR2 YFSETQ. The V segment lost 3 bases and the J segment 3 bases; nucleotides outside the gene matches: 13. Full variable domain (rest looked up from reference TRBV5-1 and TRBJ1-5): KAGVTQTPRYLIKTRGQQVTLSCSPISGHRSVSWYQQTPGQGLQFLFEYFSETQRNKGNFPGRFSGRQFSNSRSEMNVSTLELGDSALYLCASSWPGQGWSDNQPQHFGDGTRLSIL.